The 15 T cell receptor beta chains below all came from one sample that was sequenced in a study of cytomegalovirus exposure and HLA in healthy donors. The PCR ran on 60 Vbeta and 13 Jbeta primers. The assay was immunoSEQ multiplex PCR, and TCRdb's table has in-frame clones only and misses some. The sample lists 110,000 or so clones; roughly 80% were seen once. Sequencing was done on a sample of PBMCs. The source is a female donor in good health and CMV-seronegative.

This clone was observed a few times. The chain joins TRBV5-4 to TRBJ1-1; unclear D gene. Germline V gives CDR1 SGHNT, CDR2 YYREEE (reference sequence). Deletions cut 0 bases from V and 0 bases from J, with 9 bases between. This CDR3 comprises 15 residues. This CDR3 is CASSLVGRLNTEAFF. The CDR3 DNA sequence: TGTGCCAGCAGCTTGGTGGGCAGGCTGAACACTGAAGCTTTCTTT.

This clone was counted a few times. The genes are TRBV6-1 and TRBJ1-5, with 7 bases matching TRBD1. The V segment lost 8 bases and the J segment 7 bases; nucleotides outside the gene matches: 11. CDR3 length: 14 amino acids. Germline CDR1 and CDR2: MNHNS and SASEGT. The CDR3 DNA follows: TGTGCCAGCGGTAGAGGGACAGTGGGGCAGCCCCAGCATTTT. It encodes CASGRGTVGQPQHF.

The V and J genes are TRBV4-2 and TRBJ1-4; no clear D gene. The CDR3 is 16 amino acids. Germline assignment: CDR1 LGHNA and CDR2 YNFKEQ. V gave up 1 base and J gave up 5 bases, with 14 bases separating them. The CDR3 DNA sequence: TGTGCCAGCAGCCAAGCCCCCGGTAGATTCAATGAAAAACTGTTTTTT. Residues: CASSQAPGRFNEKLFF.

The sample holds many counts of this clone. The chain couples TRBV6-1 to TRBJ1-1; TRBD1 is a possible D gene (5 bases). The CDR3 has 14 amino acids. CDR1 and CDR2 (germline): MNHNS, SASEGT. Trimming removed 7 bases from V and 1 base from J, with 13 bases in between. Here the CDR3 reads CASTPSGGNTEAFF. The CDR3 DNA sequence: TGTGCCAGCACACCCTCCGGGGGGAACACTGAAGCTTTCTTT.

This clone has just one count. V and J are TRBV7-6 and TRBJ1-5; 10 bases fit TRBD1. Germline V gene sequence: CDR1 SGHVS, CDR2 FNYEAQ. This CDR3 is built from 15 residues. With 4 bases clipped from V and 4 bases from J, the junction kept 4 bases outside the gene matches. CDR3 sequence (DNA): TGTGCCAGCAGCTCCAGACAGGGGGCGAATCAGCCCCAGCATTTT. Translated: CASSSRQGANQPQHF.

This clone was seen more than once but under ten times. V is TRBV10-3 and J is TRBJ1-1; D is perhaps TRBD1 (5 bases). This CDR3 is built from 14 residues. V dropped 8 bases and J dropped 1 base, with 14 bases sitting between them. Germline V gene data show CDR1 as ENHRY and CDR2 as SYGVKD. The CDR3 sequence is CAIAVGGSNTEAFF. CDR3 nucleotide sequence: TGTGCCATCGCGGTGGGGGGGTCGAACACTGAAGCTTTCTTT.

The V gene is TRBV5-1, the J gene TRBJ2-1; tentative D call: TRBD1 (6 bases). V lost 1 base and J lost 4, with 6 bases in between. Germline V gives CDR1 SGHRS, CDR2 YFSETQ. The CDR3 has 13 amino acids. The CDR3 coding sequence is TGCGCCAGCAGCTTGACAGGGTACAATGAGCAGTTCTTC. It is translated as CASSLTGYNEQFF.

Turning to this clone: In the same sample, other DNA sequences code for this CDR3. The chain is built from TRBV5-4 and TRBJ2-7, with 9 bases that match TRBD1. The CDR3 has 14 amino acids. V was clipped by 0 bases and J by 4 bases; unmatched bases: 2. CDR1 is SGHNT, CDR2 YYREEE, per germline (reference sequence). The CDR3 protein is CASSLGQGGYEQYF. CDR3 DNA sequence: TGTGCCAGCAGCTTGGGACAGGGGGGGTACGAGCAGTACTTC.

For the CDR3, the DNA is TGTGCCAGTCCCTATCGGGGTAGCGCTACTAGCACAGATACGCAGTATTTT. It is translated as CASPYRGSATSTDTQYF. V gene TRBV2 combines with J gene TRBJ2-3, with a possible D match to TRBD2 (5 bases). CDR3 length: 17 residues. Trimming removed 9 bases at V and 0 bases at J, with 22 bases between. The germline gives CDR1 SNHLY, CDR2 FYNNEI.

This chain links TRBV2 with TRBJ1-2; perhaps TRBD1 as D (6 bases). V was cut by 8 bases and J by 8 bases, with 15 bases left in between. This CDR3 is 12 amino acids long. Germline V lookup: CDR1 SNHLY, CDR2 FYNNEI. Here the CDR3 DNA reads TGTGCCAGCGGGCAGGGGAGAATCGGCTACACCTTC. Translated, it gives CASGQGRIGYTF.

V usage is TRBV13 and J usage is TRBJ1-4; 10 bases match TRBD1. The V segment lost 6 bases and the J segment 6 bases; nucleotides outside the gene matches: 7. The CDR3 has 15 residues. CDR1 is PRHDT, CDR2 FYEKMQ, per germline (reference sequence). CDR3 loop: CASSYTGTGDEKLFF. The CDR3 bases are TGTGCCAGCAGTTACACCGGGACAGGGGATGAAAAACTGTTTTTT.

The chain combines TRBV9 with TRBJ2-5, with 8 nucleotides matching TRBD2. Germline CDR1 reads SGDLS; CDR2 reads YYNGEE. The CDR3 runs 12 residues. V shed 7 bases, J shed 4 bases, and the junction held 3 bases outside the gene matches. The CDR3 DNA sequence: TGTGCCAGCGGCCGGGGGGGAGAGACCCAGTACTTC. Its protein product is CASGRGGETQYF.

The chain employs TRBV6-6 and TRBJ2-1; D is possibly TRBD1 (5 bases). Germline lookup yields CDR1 MNHNY and CDR2 SVGAGI (reference sequence). Trimming took 2 bases from V and 4 from J, leaving 9 bases between them. The CDR3 is 14 residues long. CDR3 residues: CASSYGANYNEQFF. As DNA, the CDR3 is TGTGCCAGCAGTTACGGGGCTAATTACAATGAGCAGTTCTTC.

The chain recombines TRBV19 with TRBJ1-2, with 10 bases that match TRBD1. The trim removed 6 bases at V and 4 bases at J, leaving 8 bases unmatched. The CDR3 is 15 residues long. Germline V gene data show CDR1 as LNHDA and CDR2 as SQIVND (reference sequence). The CDR3 DNA reads as TGTGCCAGTAGCACGACAGGGGGCGGCTTCTATGGCTACACCTTC. It is translated as CASSTTGGGFYGYTF.

The V gene is TRBV19, the J gene TRBJ1-6, with TRBD1 matching 9 bases. CDR1 is LNHDA, CDR2 SQIVND, per germline (reference sequence). This CDR3 has 15 residues. J was trimmed by 10 bases and V by 4 bases; bases with no gene match: 8. This CDR3 is CASSTGTGIGSPLHF. The CDR3, as DNA: TGTGCCAGTAGTACCGGGACAGGGATCGGATCACCCCTCCACTTT.